This entry lists 6 T cell receptor beta chains sequenced from one sample in a study of blood T cell repertoires in COVID-19. Generated by immunoSEQ multiplex PCR, the TCRdb table keeps only in-frame clones and is missing some. The table includes about 69,000 clones, approximately 79% detected once. The sample comprised peripheral blood. The source is a man aged 60-69 years with acute or convalescent COVID-19.

The rearrangement links TRBV29-1 to TRBJ1-1, with 8 bases that match TRBD1. This CDR3 has 12 amino acids. The V gene end was trimmed by 3 bases and the J gene end by 4 bases; junction bases not matched to a gene: 1. Germline V gene data show CDR1 as SQVTM and CDR2 as ANQGSEA. CDR3 sequence (DNA): TGCAGCGTTGATGACAGGGGCACTGAAGCTTTCTTT. It codes for CSVDDRGTEAFF.

The chain couples TRBV9 to TRBJ2-5; TRBD2 matches 7 bases. This CDR3 has 15 amino acids. Germline V gives CDR1 SGDLS, CDR2 YYNGEE. With V trimmed by 0 bases and J by 4 bases, 6 bases remained unmatched. DNA of the CDR3: TGTGCCAGCAGCGTAGGAGGGGACTATAGAGAGACCCAGTACTTC. It specifies CASSVGGDYRETQYF.

This chain joins TRBV6-4 and TRBJ2-7; D possibly corresponds to TRBD1 (6 bases). The CDR3 is made up of 10 amino acids. From germline, CDR1 is MRHNA and CDR2 SNTAGT. Trimming removed 11 bases from V and 4 bases from J, with 9 bases in between. The CDR3 loop reads CAPRGYEQYF. In DNA, the CDR3 is TGTGCCCCCAGGGGTTACGAGCAGTACTTC.

The rearrangement uses TRBV9 and TRBJ2-2; D remains unclear. Trimming stripped 0 bases from V and 7 bases from J, with 10 bases between. Germline lookup yields CDR1 SGDLS and CDR2 YYNGEE. The CDR3 covers 14 residues. The CDR3 sequence: CASSVATPGGELFF. Written as DNA, the CDR3 is TGTGCCAGCAGCGTAGCTACCCCGGGCGGGGAGCTGTTTTTT.

The chain combines TRBV30 with TRBJ1-2; D ambiguous. V shed 4 bases and J shed 7 bases, with 10 bases lying between them. The CDR3 contains 11 residues. Germline assignment: CDR1 GTSNPN and CDR2 SVGIG (reference sequence). CDR3 sequence (DNA): TGTGCCTGGACAGGCTCTCTTGGCTACACCTTC. Residues: CAWTGSLGYTF.

The chain has TRBV2 and TRBJ2-6; 7 nucleotides align to TRBD2. CDR1 and CDR2 from the germline V gene are SNHLY and FYNNEI. The CDR3 runs to 16 residues. Germline trimming cut 0 bases from V and 2 bases from J; bases unmatched to any gene: 1. In DNA form, the CDR3 reads TGTGCCAGCAGTGAAGCTGGGAGGGCTGGGGCCAACGTCCTGACTTTC. It yields the protein CASSEAGRAGANVLTF.